One sample yielded the 26 T cell receptor beta chains listed below, sequenced in a study of monozygotic twins with inflammatory bowel disease. From the 5' RACE reads, TCRdb lists one entry per CDR3 protein and no DNA. Its clone listing holds some 400,000 distinct CDR3 sequences. Sequencing was done on a sample of blood. All receptors come from a human donor with ulcerative colitis or Crohn's disease, or a healthy co-twin of an affected twin (not recorded which).

The gene calls are TRBV7-9 and TRBJ2-5; TCRdb calls TRBD1, which cannot be checked without DNA. CDR3 length: 14 amino acids. The germline V gene encodes CDR1 SEHNR and CDR2 FQNEAQ (reference sequence). CDR3 amino acids: CASSWGQAQETQYF. Complete variable domain (other parts from reference TRBV7-9 and TRBJ2-5): DTGVSQNPRHKITKRGQNVTFRCDPISEHNRLYWYRQTLGQGPEFLTYFQNEAQLEKSRLLSDRFSAERPKGSFSTLEIQRTEQGDSAMYLCASSWGQAQETQYFGPGTRLLVL.

The chain combines TRBV28 with TRBJ1-2; TCRdb's assignment of TRBD1 cannot be checked, as there is no DNA. The CDR3 extends over 16 amino acids. The germline CDR1 and CDR2 sequences are MDHEN and SYDVKM. The CDR3 protein is CATLSPPGQGSYGYTF.

V gene TRBV5-1 combines with J gene TRBJ2-5. The CDR3 is made up of 12 amino acids. CDR1 is SGHRS, CDR2 YFSETQ, per germline. The chain's CDR3 is CASSLTQETQYF.

The chain is built from TRBV7-8 and TRBJ2-3; TCRdb's D call of TRBD2 is untestable without DNA. Germline values: CDR1 SGHVS, CDR2 FQNEAQ. This CDR3 region has 18 residues. CDR3 amino acids: CASSQVPGGPLSTDTQYF.

V and J are TRBV3-1 and TRBJ1-1; without DNA, the TCRdb call of TRBD1 cannot be checked. The CDR3 is 14 amino acids. Germline CDR1 and CDR2: LGHDT and YNNKEL (reference sequence). The chain's CDR3 is CASSPIAGGTEAFF.

The chain uses TRBV20-1 and TRBJ1-6; as DNA is missing, the TRBD1 call by TCRdb cannot be tested. Germline values: CDR1 DFQATT, CDR2 SNEGSKA (reference sequence). The CDR3 loop spans 15 amino acids. CDR3 amino acids: CSASRGAIFNSPLHF.

This rearrangement joins TRBV10-2 to TRBJ2-1. Germline lookup yields CDR1 WSHSY and CDR2 SAAADI. The CDR3 is 15 residues long. The CDR3 is CASSEGGNSYNEQFF.

The CDR3 sequence: CSVWFQETQYF. This chain links TRBV29-1 with TRBJ2-5. Per germline, CDR1 SQVTM and CDR2 ANQGSEA. The CDR3 has 11 amino acids.

The J gene is TRBJ2-1, the V gene TRBV12-3 or TRBV12-4; TCRdb designates TRBD2, a call that cannot be tested without DNA. This CDR3 is built from 14 residues. This CDR3 is CASSPRGGGSEQFF.

The chain employs TRBV14 and TRBJ2-7; TCRdb proposes TRBD2, but this gene call is untestable without DNA. Germline CDR1 reads SGHDN; CDR2 reads FVKESK. The CDR3 is made up of 12 amino acids. CDR3 region: CASSQRGPEQYF.

The V call is TRBV3-1, the J call TRBJ1-6. Germline V gene sequence: CDR1 LGHDT, CDR2 YNNKEL (reference sequence). The CDR3 runs to 12 residues. The CDR3 loop is CASSHKAPPLHF.

The J gene is TRBJ2-1, the V gene TRBV6-2 or TRBV6-3. Germline CDR1 and CDR2: MNHEY and SVGEGT. This CDR3 spans 12 amino acids. This chain's CDR3 is CASSYSANEQFF.

This chain joins TRBV30 and TRBJ1-5. Germline CDR1 GTSNPN, CDR2 SVGIG (reference sequence). The CDR3 loop spans 16 amino acids. CDR3: CAWSVRGGGANQPQHF.

The CDR3 sequence: CAIRQRGGETGELFF. This chain connects TRBV10-3 to TRBJ2-2; TCRdb's assignment of TRBD2 cannot be checked, as there is no DNA. Germline V gives CDR1 ENHRY, CDR2 SYGVKD. The CDR3 spans 15 residues.

This chain joins TRBV24-1 and TRBJ2-1; the TCRdb call, TRBD1, lacks DNA for checking. This CDR3 contains 14 residues. CDR1 is KGHDR and CDR2 is SFDVKD in the germline V gene. This chain's CDR3 is CATTPGGFVDEQFF.

The chain recombines TRBV7-6 with TRBJ2-6; TCRdb picks TRBD1, but there is no DNA to check that call. The CDR3 sequence is 17 residues long. Looked up from germline, CDR1 is SGHVS and CDR2 is FNYEAQ. CDR3 loop: CASSLQGPAPGANVLTF.

CDR3 sequence reads: CASSLAGGPNEQYF. The chain links TRBV5-1 to TRBJ2-7. In germline, CDR1 is SGHRS, CDR2 YFSETQ. The CDR3 spans 14 residues.

This sequence joins TRBV6-1 and TRBJ2-4; TCRdb picks TRBD1, but there is no DNA to check that call. The CDR3 length is 18 residues. Germline V gene lookup returns CDR1 MNHNS and CDR2 SASEGT. This CDR3 is CASRGTTPSKLAKNIQYF.

V and J are TRBV25-1 and TRBJ2-2; absent DNA, TCRdb's TRBD1 call cannot be checked. CDR1 and CDR2 (germline): MGHDK, SYGVNS. The CDR3 totals 13 residues. The CDR3 spells CASGDINTGELFF.

The rearrangement uses TRBV9 and TRBJ2-1; TCRdb's D call of TRBD2 is untestable without DNA. The germline gives CDR1 SGDLS, CDR2 YYNGEE. The CDR3 extends over 19 amino acids. CDR3 in amino acids: CASSVEASGLLWGLNEQFF.

This chain uses TRBV10-3 with TRBJ1-2; TCRdb's D call, TRBD1, is unchecked because there is no DNA. This CDR3 has 14 amino acids. The germline V gene has CDR1 ENHRY and CDR2 SYGVKD. This CDR3 is CAISERTDSYGYTF.

The chain links TRBV20-1 to TRBJ2-3. Germline values: CDR1 DFQATT, CDR2 SNEGSKA (reference sequence). The CDR3 has 15 residues. The CDR3 reads CSARDRLKPTDTQYF.

The genes are TRBV7-2 and TRBJ1-2. This CDR3 has 13 amino acids. Germline CDR1 reads SGHTA; CDR2 reads FQGNSA. Here the CDR3 reads CASSPRLVDGYTF. Full variable domain (outside the CDR3, taken from reference TRBV7-2 and TRBJ1-2): GAGVSQSPSNKVTEKGKDVELRCDPISGHTALYWYRQSLGQGLEFLIYFQGNSAPDKSGLPSDRFSAERTGGSVSTLTIQRTQQEDSAVYLCASSPRLVDGYTFGSGTRLTVV.

The chain uses TRBV7-9 and TRBJ1-3; no DNA is available, so the TRBD1 call from TCRdb remains unchecked. The CDR3 has 16 residues. Germline CDR1 SEHNR, CDR2 FQNEAQ (reference sequence). CDR3 region: CASRPRDRVDGNTIYF.

The chain employs TRBV4-1 and TRBJ1-1; checking the TCRdb D call of TRBD1 is not possible without DNA. The CDR3 is 18 residues long. Germline lookup yields CDR1 MGHRA and CDR2 YSYEKL. CDR3: CASSQGWGGSGMNTEAFF.

This chain uses TRBV11-2 with TRBJ2-4. This CDR3 is built from 16 residues. Germline V gene data show CDR1 as SGHAT and CDR2 as FQNNGV. The CDR3 protein is CASSLAVALAKNIQYF.